This T cell receptor (beta chain) was observed in a study of cytomegalovirus exposure and HLA in healthy donors. The PCR used 60 Vbeta and 13 Jbeta primers. Measured with immunoSEQ multiplex PCR; TCRdb has only the in-frame clones, and not every one. The sample lists about 130,000 clones; 73% were seen once. This clone was observed a handful of times. This CDR3 is 15 amino acids long. The V end lost 3 bases, the J end lost 2 bases, and 12 bases lay between the germline ends. Germline assignment: CDR1 SGHKS and CDR2 YYEKEE (reference sequence). The chain joins TRBV5-5 to TRBJ1-5, with D hard to call. This TCR came from a man aged 55 to 69 in good health and CMV-seropositive. The sequenced material came from PBMCs. The CDR3 is CASSSIGERNQPQHF. The CDR3 coding sequence is TGTGCCAGCAGCTCAATCGGGGAACGCAATCAGCCCCAGCATTTT.